This entry concerns a single T cell receptor beta chain. The antigen is undetermined. The junction differs from germline at one of its ends, possibly a read error. Stated treatment: some 20 received Ad26.COV2.S at low or high dose, single or two shots; about 5 received placebo; per-sample allocation not given. Material that was analyzed had been drawn on day 63 after the first vaccine or placebo injection. Spike of the Wuhan-strain SARS-CoV-2 was expressed by an Ad26 vector, which formed the vaccine. This sample is part of a study of Ad26.COV2.S vaccination and SARS-CoV-2 variants. CDR1 and CDR2 (germline): SGHVS, FQNEAQ. The CDR3 sequence is 16 residues long. The study, taken as a whole, reports: The authors reported substantial breadth in spike-specific CD8+ and CD4+ T cell responses after vaccination.

Assay: immunoSEQ multiplex PCR; the TCRdb copy retains only in-frame clones and omits some. The sample records 350,000 to 400,000 clones, around 85% being singletons. This clonotype originated in a person aged 18-60 years who received the Ad26.COV2.S COVID-19 vaccine or a placebo. This specimen consisted of peripheral blood, obtained in a trial of Ad26.COV2.S vaccine versus placebo. The chain joins TRBV7-8 to TRBJ1-4; a weak D match, TRBD1 (6 bases). CDR3 DNA sequence: TGTGCCAGCACCTTAAGAAGATGGGGGCCTAATGAAAAACTGTTTTTT. Its translation: CASTLRRWGPNEKLFF.